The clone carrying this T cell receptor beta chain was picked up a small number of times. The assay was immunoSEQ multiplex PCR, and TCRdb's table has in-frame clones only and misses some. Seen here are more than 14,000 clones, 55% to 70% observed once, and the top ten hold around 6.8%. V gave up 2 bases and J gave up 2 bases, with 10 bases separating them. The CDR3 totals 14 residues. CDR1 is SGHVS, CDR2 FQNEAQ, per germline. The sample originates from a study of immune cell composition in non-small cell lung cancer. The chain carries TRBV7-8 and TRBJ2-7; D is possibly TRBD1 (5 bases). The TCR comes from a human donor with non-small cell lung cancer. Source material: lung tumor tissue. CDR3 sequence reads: CASSLSRATYEQYF. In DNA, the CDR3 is TGTGCCAGCAGCTTATCCAGGGCCACCTACGAGCAGTACTTC.